A single sample gave rise to the 27 T cell receptor beta chains below, sequenced in a study of cytomegalovirus exposure and HLA in healthy donors. PCR used 60 Vbeta primers and 13 Jbeta primers. TCRdb's table, derived via immunoSEQ multiplex PCR, lists solely in-frame clones and lacks some. The sample includes 100,000 to 150,000 clones. The material sequenced was PBMCs. The receptors were gathered from a middle-aged woman in good health and CMV-seronegative.

The CDR3 here is CASSETGVGYEQYV. The CDR3, as DNA: TGTGCCAGCAGTGAAACAGGGGTAGGCTACGAGCAGTACGTC. The V gene is TRBV2, the J gene TRBJ2-7; 7 positions agree with TRBD1. This CDR3 has 14 residues. Germline V CDR1 and CDR2: SNHLY, FYNNEI. Trimming removed 2 bases from V and 3 bases from J; junction bases left unmatched: 4.

J is TRBJ2-2 and V is TRBV6-4; 13 bases line up with TRBD2. From germline, CDR1 is MRHNA and CDR2 SNTAGT. The ends lost 6 bases at V and 6 bases at J; junction bases unmatched: 1. This CDR3 has 14 residues. CDR3 loop: CASRTSGGPGELFF. The CDR3 DNA follows: TGTGCCAGCAGGACTAGCGGGGGGCCCGGGGAGCTGTTTTTT.

V and J are TRBV5-1 and TRBJ1-6, with D possibly matching TRBD1 (6 bases). The CDR3 covers 14 residues. V dropped 4 bases and J dropped 7 bases, with 12 bases sitting between them. In germline, CDR1 is SGHRS, CDR2 YFSETQ. CDR3 region: CASSPGQSNSPLHF. The DNA of the CDR3 is TGCGCCAGCAGCCCTGGACAGTCCAATTCACCCCTCCACTTT.

This chain connects TRBV25-1 to TRBJ2-2; a weak D match, TRBD2 (6 bases). V shed 8 bases and J shed 6 bases, with 19 bases lying between them. CDR1 and CDR2 from the germline V gene are MGHDK and SYGVNS. The CDR3 is made up of 15 amino acids. Here the CDR3 DNA reads TGTGCCAGCTCCCCAGTCCAGGGAGGAGCCGGGGAGCTGTTTTTT. Its protein product is CASSPVQGGAGELFF.

This CDR3 is CASNPGQGGNSPLHF. The CDR3 coding sequence is TGTGCCAGCAACCCGGGACAGGGAGGTAATTCACCCCTCCACTTT. This rearrangement joins TRBV28 to TRBJ1-6; 9 positions match TRBD1. Germline values: CDR1 MDHEN, CDR2 SYDVKM. The CDR3 totals 15 residues. V was pared by 7 bases and J by 6 bases, with 7 bases of the junction left unmatched.

V usage is TRBV2 and J usage is TRBJ1-5; 9 bases align to TRBD1. V was clipped by 4 bases and J by 6 bases; unmatched bases: 1. CDR3 length equals 13 residues. Germline CDR1 and CDR2: SNHLY and FYNNEI. The CDR3 here is CASSGDRVQPQHF. The CDR3 DNA sequence: TGTGCCAGCAGTGGGGACAGGGTTCAGCCCCAGCATTTT.

This chain joins TRBV7-2 and TRBJ1-5; 7 positions agree with TRBD1. Germline V gives CDR1 SGHTA, CDR2 FQGNSA. This CDR3 has 15 amino acids. J was trimmed by 7 bases and V by 4 bases; bases with no gene match: 10. The CDR3 spells CASSSRQGSSQPQHF. The CDR3 DNA sequence: TGTGCCAGCAGCTCACGACAGGGTTCCAGCCAGCCCCAGCATTTT.

The chain joins TRBV18 to TRBJ1-4; TRBD1 agrees at 9 bases. The CDR3 runs to 16 residues. Looked up from germline, CDR1 is KGHSH and CDR2 is LQKENI. V shed 4 bases, J shed 8 bases, and the junction held 11 bases outside the gene matches. The CDR3 reads CASSLFSGQGREKLFF. As DNA, the CDR3 is TGTGCCAGCTCACTTTTTTCGGGACAGGGTAGAGAAAAACTGTTTTTT.

The chain links TRBV9 to TRBJ1-2, with 8 nucleotides matching TRBD1. The CDR3 has 15 residues. Unmatched junction bases numbered 8, after V lost 4 bases and J lost 3 bases. CDR1 SGDLS and CDR2 YYNGEE come from the germline V gene. The CDR3 nucleotides read TGTGCCAGCAGCTCCAGACAGGGGCTTTACTATGGCTACACCTTC. Protein product: CASSSRQGLYYGYTF.

The CDR3 nucleotides are TGTGCCAGCAGTGTAGGACTAGCCGCCGAGCAGTACGTC. Its protein is CASSVGLAAEQYV. The V call is TRBV28, the J call TRBJ2-7; TRBD2 matches at 8 bases. The CDR3 is 13 amino acids. The V and J ends lost 5 bases and 6 bases, in that order; junction bases with no gene match: 6. The V gene's germline CDR1 is MDHEN and CDR2 SYDVKM.

The chain joins TRBV28 to TRBJ1-1; D is perhaps TRBD1 (5 bases). V shed 6 bases and J shed 0 bases, with 14 bases lying between them. This CDR3 is 15 amino acids long. Germline loops: CDR1 MDHEN, CDR2 SYDVKM. The CDR3 region has the DNA TGTGCCAGCAGATGGGACGGAGGGCTGAACACTGAAGCTTTCTTT. Translated: CASRWDGGLNTEAFF.

This chain links TRBV5-1 with TRBJ2-5, with D tentatively TRBD2 (5 bases). The CDR3 is 15 amino acids. V was pared by 0 bases and J by 5 bases, with 14 bases between. Germline values: CDR1 SGHRS, CDR2 YFSETQ. The CDR3 loop is CASSLAGDLGETQYF. DNA for the CDR3: TGCGCCAGCAGCTTGGCCGGGGATTTGGGGGAGACCCAGTACTTC. Together with reference TRBV5-1 and TRBJ2-5, the CDR3 gives the full variable domain: KAGVTQTPRYLIKTRGQQVTLSCSPISGHRSVSWYQQTPGQGLQFLFEYFSETQRNKGNFPGRFSGRQFSNSRSEMNVSTLELGDSALYLCASSLAGDLGETQYFGPGTRLLVL.

The rearrangement uses TRBV5-5 and TRBJ1-1; 8 bases are a match to TRBD1. Germline V gene sequence: CDR1 SGHKS, CDR2 YYEKEE (reference sequence). V was pared by 2 bases and J by 1 base, with 4 bases of the junction left unmatched. The CDR3 is made up of 15 amino acids. The DNA of the CDR3 is TGTGCCAGCAGCTTCACCGGGACAGGGAACACTGAAGCTTTCTTT. Protein product: CASSFTGTGNTEAFF.

The chain recombines TRBV27 with TRBJ2-2; 9 bases are a match to TRBD1. The J segment lost 1 base and the V segment lost 8 bases, leaving 5 bases of the junction unmatched. The CDR3 length is 15 residues. In germline, CDR1 is MNHEY, CDR2 SMNVEV (reference sequence). The CDR3 sequence: CASHLGQGNTGELFF. The CDR3 DNA reads as TGTGCCAGCCACCTGGGACAGGGGAACACCGGGGAGCTGTTTTTT.

A remark on this clone: This same CDR3 is encoded by further DNA sequences in the sample. V gene TRBV18 combines with J gene TRBJ1-1; the match to TRBD1 covers 7 bases. Germline CDR1 reads KGHSH; CDR2 reads LQKENI. V was pared by 7 bases and J by 2 bases, with 4 bases of the junction left unmatched. The CDR3 has 13 amino acids. The CDR3 region has the DNA TGTGCCAGCTTGGGACAGAAAAACACTGAAGCTTTCTTT. Translation: CASLGQKNTEAFF.

This chain connects TRBV19 to TRBJ1-5; D uncertain. Germline CDR1 reads LNHDA; CDR2 reads SQIVND (reference sequence). This CDR3 spans 15 amino acids. Trimming stripped 5 bases from V and 7 bases from J, with 18 bases between. The CDR3: CASSSPPSGNQPQHF. The DNA for the CDR3 is TGTGCCAGTAGTTCCCCACCTTCGGGAAACCAGCCCCAGCATTTT.

This chain connects TRBV11-3 to TRBJ1-1, with 8 nucleotides matching TRBD1. This CDR3 comprises 15 residues. Germline CDR1 reads SGHNT; CDR2 reads YENEEA. Losses at the gene ends were 3 bases for V and 5 bases for J; bases not matched to a gene: 8. CDR3: CASSFSGTGRTEAFF. CDR3 sequence (DNA): TGTGCCAGCAGCTTTTCGGGGACAGGCCGGACTGAAGCTTTCTTT.

This chain uses TRBV6-1 with TRBJ1-2, with D tentatively TRBD1 (5 bases). Trimming took off 2 bases at V and 0 bases at J, with 28 bases between the two ends. The CDR3 covers 21 residues. Germline assignment: CDR1 MNHNS and CDR2 SASEGT. The CDR3 DNA reads TGTGCCAGCAGTGAAATAAGGTGGGGCAGACAGTGGATTGTACCTAACTATGGCTACACCTTC. It yields the protein CASSEIRWGRQWIVPNYGYTF.

The chain carries TRBV5-6 and TRBJ1-1; 8 bases line up with TRBD1. V lost 4 bases and J lost 5; bases outside the gene matches: 16. This CDR3 has 17 amino acids. CDR1 and CDR2 from the germline V gene are SGHDT and YYEEEE. The CDR3 sequence is CASSPSRGQGARTEAFF. Written as DNA, the CDR3 is TGTGCCAGCAGCCCAAGCCGGGGGCAGGGGGCAAGGACTGAAGCTTTCTTT. The whole variable domain, filled in from reference TRBV5-6 and TRBJ1-1, reads DAGVTQSPTHLIKTRGQQVTLRCSPKSGHDTVSWYQQALGQGPQFIFQYYEEEERQRGNFPDRFSGHQFPNYSSELNVNALLLGDSALYLCASSPSRGQGARTEAFFGQGTRLTVV.

The chain's CDR3 is CASSPTRDRDEQYF. Here the CDR3 DNA reads TGTGCCAGCAGCCCGACACGGGACAGGGACGAGCAGTACTTC. The chain uses TRBV7-2 and TRBJ2-7; TRBD1 matches at 9 bases. This CDR3 contains 14 residues. The germline V gene encodes CDR1 SGHTA and CDR2 FQGNSA. The J segment lost 5 bases and the V segment lost 5 bases, leaving 7 bases of the junction unmatched.

The rearrangement uses TRBV4-3 and TRBJ2-2; D is unclear. The ends were cut back, 0 bases at V and 1 base at J, with 6 bases in the middle. The CDR3 consists of 15 residues. The germline V gene has CDR1 LGHNA and CDR2 YSLEER. The DNA for the CDR3 is TGCGCCAGCAGCCAAGAACACAGGAACACCGGGGAGCTGTTTTTT. Protein product: CASSQEHRNTGELFF.

The V gene is TRBV4-1, the J gene TRBJ2-4, with a weak D call TRBD1 (6 bases). Germline V gene sequence: CDR1 MGHRA, CDR2 YSYEKL. Trimming pared 1 base from V and 7 bases from J, leaving 14 bases between. The CDR3 sequence is 15 residues long. The CDR3 DNA sequence: TGCGCCAGCAGCCAAGGGACAGTACTTGGGAACATTCAGTACTTC. This gives the protein CASSQGTVLGNIQYF.

CDR3 sequence: CASSQRAGGHSEQYF. CDR3 coding DNA: TGTGCCAGCAGCCAACGGGCGGGGGGCCACTCGGAGCAGTACTTC. The V call is TRBV7-2, the J call TRBJ2-7, with 8 bases fitting TRBD2. The V segment lost 5 bases and the J segment 7 bases; nucleotides outside the gene matches: 13. Germline V gene lookup returns CDR1 SGHTA and CDR2 FQGNSA. CDR3 length: 15 amino acids.

V usage is TRBV27 and J usage is TRBJ2-5, with 9 bases identical to TRBD1. The germline V gene encodes CDR1 MNHEY and CDR2 SMNVEV (reference sequence). The CDR3 is made up of 15 amino acids. The V and J ends lost 7 bases and 3 bases, in that order; junction bases with no gene match: 9. For the CDR3, the DNA is TGTGCCAGCAACTACAGGGGGCGAAACGAAGAGACCCAGTACTTC. Residues: CASNYRGRNEETQYF.

The CDR3 spells CASSFRDGTYNEQFF. The CDR3 bases are TGTGCCAGCAGCTTCCGGGACGGGACTTACAATGAGCAGTTCTTC. The chain joins TRBV7-2 to TRBJ2-1; possible D gene TRBD2, 6 bases. Germline CDR1 reads SGHTA; CDR2 reads FQGNSA. Trimming left V 3 bases short and J 4 bases short, with 13 bases between. CDR3 length: 15 amino acids.

The chain combines TRBV10-3 with TRBJ1-2; 9 bases map to TRBD1. This CDR3 comprises 13 residues. V shed 10 bases and J 4 bases; nucleotides not matched to a gene: 7. CDR1 is ENHRY and CDR2 is SYGVKD in the germline V gene. This CDR3 is CATGQGIGYGYTF. CDR3 nucleotide sequence: TGTGCCACCGGACAGGGGATCGGCTATGGCTACACCTTC.

The V call is TRBV18, the J call TRBJ2-7, with 7 positions matching TRBD1. Unmatched junction bases numbered 8, after V lost 3 bases and J lost 3 bases. CDR3 length: 15 amino acids. From germline, CDR1 is KGHSH and CDR2 LQKENI. CDR3 nucleotide sequence: TGTGCCAGCTCACCTACGGGACAGAGCAACTACGAGCAGTACGTC. Translating it yields CASSPTGQSNYEQYV.